The present entry profiles one TCR beta chain with its context. Its antigen is still unknown. No base-level quality is on record; no much larger clone is a single base apart. CDR1 and CDR2 are drawn from the germline V gene (reference sequence): SEHNR, FQNEAQ. Here V drops 4 bases and J drops 0 bases, and the junction holds 6 bases not matched to any gene. The CDR3, from cysteine to phenylalanine, totals 17 residues. Left in the record is the CDR3 DNA by itself, 51 bases read in frame from the first base. The CDR3 regions of human TCRbeta chains were analyzed by immunosequencing. The paper's processing steps were these. TCRs in the repertoires were compared against a reference library of SARS-CoV-2-specific TCRs that had been generated with the MIRA antigen-specificity platform. Breadth was defined as the fraction of unique TCRs that were SARS-CoV-2-associated. Depth was defined as the fraction of total T cells that were SARS-CoV-2-associated. Using the MIRA data, every spike-specific TCR was mapped to the spike region that the TCR reacted to and assigned to either a CD4 or a CD8 class. Log10-transformed breadth and depth values were compared by one-way ANOVA with Sidak's multiple comparisons tests. The clones in this table, taken by TCRdb from immuneACCESS, are in-frame only. Not every clone is retained; where verified, under half of the shortfall comes from an unresolved V gene, and the cause of the rest is unknown. V and J calls and clone size come straight from that table; D and trimming were deduced from the DNA. This sample has roughly 110,000 clones in its table, and nearly 90% of those were observed once. The ten largest account for 4.8% of the sample.

According to the study, the label for this sample's time point signals: about 28 days (+/-7) after the second vaccine dose. AZD1222 recipients given second doses at about 4 weeks or at about 12 weeks were pooled, since spike-specific TCR depth and breadth were not found to differ between the two schedules. The vaccinee samples were drawn from two UK trials, COV001 and COV002, one of which was a single-blind randomized controlled phase 2/3 trial testing AZD1222 (ChAdOx1 nCoV-19) in healthy adults. For TCRbeta chain sequencing, PBMC samples were collected from trial participants at day 0 and at day 28 after the second dose. This entry belongs to a study of T cell responses to AZD1222 COVID-19 vaccine (dated by TCRdb to the early 2020s). With respect to the entire study: A total of 230 to 250 trial participants underwent TCR sequencing, of whom 200 to 220 received two doses of AZD1222 and some 25 received two doses of the MenACWY control vaccine. Enrollment into the trials was organized by age into subgroups of 18-55, 56-69 and 70-plus years, and those subgroups contained around 150, 28 and 57 TCR-sequenced participants, respectively.

Overall study outcomes, separate from this receptor: Most participants were white British and females outnumbered males, and the authors suggested that clonal diversity may have been underestimated. The 56-69-year group was small, and its depth increase did not reach significance, likely because of low power. Conclusions about previously exposed vaccinees are limited because only a handful of AZD1222 recipients were SARS-CoV-2 seropositive at baseline. The whole spike protein was spanned by vaccine-associated CD4 TCRs, and dominant responses were seen in regions 160-218 and 743-854. A significant rise in spike-specific TCR breadth and depth was observed after two AZD1222 doses relative to day 0 and relative to MenACWY recipients. Nearly half of unique spike-specific TCRs reportedly recognized epitopes outside regions mutated in the B.1.351 and B.1.1.7 variants. Because no day 14 peak-response samples were available, the repertoires could be characterized only after the peak T cell response.

In this chain, TRBV7-9 is recombined with TRBJ2-6; 7 bases in the middle match TRBD1. Sequencing used peripheral blood, obtained 28 days after the second AZD1222 dose. This clonotype was obtained from an adult who received the AZD1222 COVID-19 vaccine. The DNA reads as follows: TGTGCCAGCAGCTCCGGGACAGTATCCTCTGGGGCCAACGTCCTGACTTTC. This yields the protein CASSSGTVSSGANVLTF.